This is a list of T cell receptor beta chains from one sample in a study of CD8+CD57+ T cells in acquired aplastic anemia. TCRdb re-analysed the reads in MiXCR, keeping a single row per CDR3 protein. The table lists under 500,000 distinct CDR3 sequences, about a third of them singletons, with 0.82% in the top ten. The sequencing input was sorted CD4+, CD8+, or CD8+CD57+ T cells (not recorded which) from PBMCs. These receptors all come from a human donor with aplastic anemia. The CDR3 runs from the conserved cysteine through the conserved F or W. D genes are given only for firm matches. Part of the rows lack a size; the others show once, few, many or a class for expanded clones.

TRBJ1-5 | NA | TRBD1 | TRBV6-2/TRBV6-3 | CASKGQGSTPQHF | TGTGCCAGCAAAGGACAGGGCTCTACGCCCCAGCATTTT
TRBJ2-7 | NA | NA | TRBV20-1 | CSGTYLEGSSYEQYF | TGCAGTGGAACCTATCTGGAGGGGAGCTCCTACGAGCAGTACTTC
TRBJ2-2 | few | NA | TRBV11-2 | CASRSTGSRSNTGELFF | TGTGCCAGCAGGTCGACGGGTAGCCGATCGAACACCGGGGAGCTGTTTTTT
TRBJ1-5 | few | TRBD1 | TRBV20-1 | CSAGTAGQPQHF | TGCAGTGCTGGGACAGCCGGGCAGCCCCAGCATTTT
TRBJ1-2 | many | NA | TRBV5-5 | CASSLSQPGGGYTF | TGTGCCAGCAGCTTGAGTCAGCCTGGCGGTGGCTACACCTTC
TRBJ2-7 | few | NA | TRBV12-3/TRBV12-4 | CASSLAPLSSLAREQYF | TGTGCCAGCAGTTTAGCGCCGTTGTCTAGTCTTGCTCGCGAGCAGTACTTC
TRBJ2-2 | NA | NA | TRBV4-3 | CASSQEGRNTGELFF | TGCGCCAGCAGCCAAGAAGGCCGGAACACCGGGGAGCTGTTTTTT
TRBJ1-1 | NA | NA | TRBV7-2 | CASSFSGGTGGAFF | TGTGCCAGCAGCTTTAGCGGAGGGACGGGGGGAGCTTTCTTT
TRBJ1-2 | NA | NA | TRBV19 | CASSIVSGDGYTF | TGTGCCAGTAGTATAGTATCTGGAGATGGCTACACCTTC
TRBJ1-2 | many | TRBD1 | TRBV20-1 | CSALSQGALRYGYTF | TGCAGTGCTTTAAGCCAGGGGGCGTTGAGGTATGGCTACACCTTC
TRBJ1-4 | few | NA | TRBV12-3/TRBV12-4 | CASSLSGASEKLFF | TGTGCCAGCAGTTTGTCAGGGGCCAGTGAAAAACTGTTTTTT
TRBJ2-1 | NA | TRBD1 | TRBV9 | CASSEQGMGLNEQFF | TGTGCCAGCAGCGAACAGGGGATGGGGCTAAATGAGCAGTTCTTC
TRBJ2-6 | many | TRBD1 | TRBV11-1 | CASSRGQGSSSGANVLTF | TGTGCCAGCAGCAGAGGACAGGGGAGCAGTTCTGGGGCCAACGTCCTGACTTTC
TRBJ2-7 | many | TRBD2 | TRBV7-2 | CASSLSAGVEQYF | TGTGCCAGCAGCTTATCAGCGGGGGTTGAGCAGTACTTC
TRBJ1-5 | few | NA | TRBV4-1 | CASSQLQQGSNQPQHF | TGCGCCAGCAGCCAGTTACAGCAAGGTAGCAATCAGCCCCAGCATTTT
TRBJ2-7 | NA | NA | TRBV20-1 | CSEGGSHEQYF | TGCAGTGAGGGGGGTTCTCACGAGCAGTACTTC
TRBJ2-3 | few | NA | TRBV11-2 | CASSLDLGAATDTQYF | TGTGCCAGCAGCTTGGATTTGGGAGCGGCCACAGATACGCAGTATTTT
TRBJ1-2 | NA | NA | TRBV6-5 | CASSSVGGGYTF | TGTGCCAGCAGTTCCGTCGGGGGTGGCTACACCTTC
TRBJ1-3 | NA | NA | TRBV30 | CAWIGSGNTIYF | TGTGCCTGGATAGGGTCTGGAAACACCATATATTTT
TRBJ1-5 | NA | NA | TRBV2 | CASSLEGLYSNQPQHF | TGTGCCAGCAGTCTCGAGGGTTTATATAGCAATCAGCCCCAGCATTTT
TRBJ2-7 | NA | TRBD2 | TRBV11-1 | CASSSPGGSGGYSYEQYF | TGTGCCAGCAGCTCCCCGGGGGGTAGCGGGGGCTACTCCTACGAGCAGTACTTC
TRBJ2-5 | NA | NA | TRBV24-1 | CATSLGRRYQETQYF | TGTGCCACCAGCTTGGGTAGAAGGTACCAAGAGACCCAGTACTTC
TRBJ2-3 | many | TRBD2 | TRBV29-1 | CSVLSSGRLSTDTQYF | TGCAGCGTTTTGTCTAGCGGGAGACTTAGCACAGATACGCAGTATTTT
TRBJ1-6 | many | NA | TRBV5-1 | CASNLQGGSPLHF | TGCGCCAGCAACCTACAGGGTGGGTCACCCCTCCACTTT
TRBJ1-2 | many | TRBD1 | TRBV7-3 | CASSLQGDGYTF | TGTGCCAGCAGCTTACAGGGGGATGGCTACACCTTC
TRBJ2-7 | NA | TRBD1 | TRBV25-1 | CASSSFTGTGYEQYF | TGTGCCAGCAGCTCCTTCACCGGGACAGGGTACGAGCAGTACTTC
TRBJ1-1 | many | NA | TRBV29-1 | CSVENGVQGAEAFF | TGCAGCGTTGAAAATGGGGTGCAGGGCGCTGAAGCTTTCTTT
TRBJ2-3 | few | NA | TRBV7-2 | CASSRGRFTDTQYF | TGTGCCAGCAGCCGAGGCCGATTCACAGATACGCAGTATTTT
TRBJ2-2 | NA | NA | TRBV10-3 | CASTEQNTGELFF | TGTGCTAGTACTGAGCAGAACACCGGGGAGCTGTTTTTT
TRBJ1-6 | NA | NA | TRBV30 | CAWRPPNSPLHF | TGTGCCTGGAGACCCCCGAATTCACCCCTCCACTTT
TRBJ1-2 | many | NA | TRBV7-9 | CASSPAGSPRGYTF | TGTGCCAGCAGTCCCGCCGGGTCTCCGAGAGGCTACACCTTC
TRBJ2-7 | once | NA | TRBV19 | CASSIMPGEYEQYF | TGTGCCAGTAGTATTATGCCAGGGGAGTACGAGCAGTACTTC
TRBJ1-6 | few | NA | TRBV2 | CASREAGLNSPLHF | TGTGCCAGCAGGGAGGCAGGGTTGAATTCACCCCTCCACTTT
TRBJ2-1 | NA | TRBD2 | TRBV19 | CASSMRERGGLREQFF | TGTGCCAGTAGTATGAGAGAGCGGGGGGGCCTACGTGAGCAGTTCTTC
TRBJ2-3 | many | NA | TRBV9 | CASSVAVNTDTQYF | TGTGCCAGCAGCGTAGCGGTTAACACAGATACGCAGTATTTT
TRBJ1-5 | once | NA | TRBV2 | CASSPTFLRGVNSNQPQHF | TGTGCCAGCAGTCCCACGTTCTTGCGTGGGGTAAATAGCAATCAGCCCCAGCATTTT
TRBJ1-6 | many | TRBD1 | TRBV20-1 | CSAWDSQRDSPLHF | TGCAGTGCCTGGGACAGTCAGAGAGATTCACCCCTCCACTTT
TRBJ2-1 | few | TRBD1 | TRBV20-1 | CSATHRDRFNEQFF | TGCAGTGCTACACACCGGGACAGATTCAATGAGCAGTTCTTC
TRBJ2-3 | NA | NA | TRBV24-1 | CATSDSTRRTDTQYF | TGTGCCACCAGTGATTCGACACGCCGAACAGATACGCAGTATTTT
TRBJ1-5 | many | NA | TRBV10-3 | CAISESYYGQPQHF | TGTGCCATCAGTGAGTCATACTACGGGCAGCCCCAGCATTTT
TRBJ2-3 | NA | TRBD2 | TRBV11-1 | CASSSSSGSTDTQYF | TGTGCCAGCAGCTCCTCTAGCGGGAGCACAGATACGCAGTATTTT